This entry lists 9 T cell receptor beta chains sequenced from one sample in a study of beta chain features in type 1 diabetes. Of the isolated RNA, all was reverse transcribed, and so the sequenced material was expressed TCRB transcripts. Using immunoSEQ multiplex PCR, the repertoire was profiled, and TCRdb retains in-frame clones only, with some absent. The sample lists 970,000 or so clones, 17% occurring once. Sequencing was carried out using naive CD4+ T cells from blood. The source is a young woman in good health.

This clone was counted only a few times. The chain recombines TRBV7-9 with TRBJ2-6; D possibly uses TRBD1 or TRBD2 (5 bases each). The CDR3 length is 17 residues. With 5 bases removed from V and 7 bases from J, the gap between germline ends came to 21 bases. In germline, CDR1 is SEHNR, CDR2 FQNEAQ (reference sequence). DNA of the CDR3: TGTGCCAGCAGCCCGATTCCGGGACCGATATACGCCAACGTCCTGACTTTC. Its translation: CASSPIPGPIYANVLTF.

The rearrangement links TRBV20-1 to TRBJ2-5; D gene uncertain. Deletions cut 8 bases from V and 2 bases from J, with 6 bases between. This CDR3 is built from 10 residues. CDR1 and CDR2 from the germline V gene are DFQATT and SNEGSKA (reference sequence). CDR3 DNA: TGCAGTCCAGGACAAGAGACCCAGTACTTC. Residues: CSPGQETQYF.

This clone has more than one count but fewer than ten. V is TRBV28 and J is TRBJ2-1, with 8 bases identical to TRBD2. Germline trimming cut 5 bases from V and 8 bases from J; bases unmatched to any gene: 8. There are 14 residues in the CDR3. CDR1 is MDHEN, CDR2 SYDVKM, per germline. CDR3 bases: TGTGCCAGCAGTCCGCTGGGACTAGATCATGAGCAGTTCTTC. This encodes CASSPLGLDHEQFF.

This rearrangement joins TRBV6-5 to TRBJ1-1; no clear D gene. This CDR3 contains 14 residues. The germline CDR1 and CDR2 sequences are MNHEY and SVGAGI. V lost 4 bases and J lost 1, with 10 bases in between. The CDR3 loop reads CASSFGKGNTEAFF. For the CDR3, the DNA is TGTGCCAGCAGTTTTGGGAAAGGGAACACTGAAGCTTTCTTT.

This clone was seen a handful of times. Other DNA sequences within the sample encode an identical CDR3. The chain joins TRBV9 to TRBJ2-1; D possibly corresponds to TRBD2 (6 bases). Germline lookup yields CDR1 SGDLS and CDR2 YYNGEE. The CDR3 runs to 16 residues. The germline V and J ends were trimmed by 0 bases and 1 base, with 11 bases remaining between them. CDR3 coding DNA: TGTGCCAGCAGCGTAGCTGGAGCGGGTTCCTACAATGAGCAGTTCTTC. Translation gives CASSVAGAGSYNEQFF.

The V call is TRBV7-9, the J call TRBJ2-3; 8 bases are shared with TRBD2. This CDR3 contains 18 residues. CDR1 is SEHNR, CDR2 FQNEAQ, per germline (reference sequence). J lost 0 bases, V lost 0 bases, and 8 bases had no gene match. CDR3 sequence reads: CASSLANQGLGSTDTQYF. CDR3 coding DNA: TGTGCCAGCAGCTTAGCAAACCAGGGACTAGGCAGCACAGATACGCAGTATTTT. Filled out from reference TRBV7-9 and TRBJ2-3, the complete variable domain reads DTGVSQNPRHKITKRGQNVTFRCDPISEHNRLYWYRQTLGQGPEFLTYFQNEAQLEKSRLLSDRFSAERPKGSFSTLEIQRTEQGDSAMYLCASSLANQGLGSTDTQYFGPGTRLTVL.

This clone has more than one count but fewer than ten. The V and J genes are TRBV7-3 and TRBJ2-3; D uncertain. V lost 5 bases and J lost 6, with 12 bases in between. CDR1 and CDR2 from the germline V gene are SGHTA and FQGTGA. The CDR3 loop spans 13 amino acids. In nucleotides, the CDR3 is TGTGCCAGCAGCCAAAGTCGAAGGGATACGCAGTATTTT. This codes for CASSQSRRDTQYF.

This chain links TRBV5-1 with TRBJ2-3; 9 bases fit TRBD2. Germline loops: CDR1 SGHRS, CDR2 YFSETQ. The CDR3 loop spans 16 amino acids. V dropped 4 bases and J dropped 0; count of bases not matched to a gene: 6. In DNA form, the CDR3 reads TGCGCCAGCAGCGGTCTAGCGGGACTAAGCACAGATACGCAGTATTTT. It specifies CASSGLAGLSTDTQYF. The entire variable domain, with the rest obtained from reference TRBV5-1 and TRBJ2-3, is as follows: KAGVTQTPRYLIKTRGQQVTLSCSPISGHRSVSWYQQTPGQGLQFLFEYFSETQRNKGNFPGRFSGRQFSNSRSEMNVSTLELGDSALYLCASSGLAGLSTDTQYFGPGTRLTVL.

The rearrangement uses TRBV7-9 and TRBJ1-4, with 10 nucleotides matching TRBD1. The germline V gene has CDR1 SEHNR and CDR2 FQNEAQ (reference sequence). The CDR3 sequence is 14 residues long. Losses at the gene ends were 5 bases for V and 5 bases for J; bases not matched to a gene: 2. The CDR3 DNA reads TGTGCCAGCAGCCCGGGACAGGGGAATGAAAAACTGTTTTTT. Its translation is CASSPGQGNEKLFF.